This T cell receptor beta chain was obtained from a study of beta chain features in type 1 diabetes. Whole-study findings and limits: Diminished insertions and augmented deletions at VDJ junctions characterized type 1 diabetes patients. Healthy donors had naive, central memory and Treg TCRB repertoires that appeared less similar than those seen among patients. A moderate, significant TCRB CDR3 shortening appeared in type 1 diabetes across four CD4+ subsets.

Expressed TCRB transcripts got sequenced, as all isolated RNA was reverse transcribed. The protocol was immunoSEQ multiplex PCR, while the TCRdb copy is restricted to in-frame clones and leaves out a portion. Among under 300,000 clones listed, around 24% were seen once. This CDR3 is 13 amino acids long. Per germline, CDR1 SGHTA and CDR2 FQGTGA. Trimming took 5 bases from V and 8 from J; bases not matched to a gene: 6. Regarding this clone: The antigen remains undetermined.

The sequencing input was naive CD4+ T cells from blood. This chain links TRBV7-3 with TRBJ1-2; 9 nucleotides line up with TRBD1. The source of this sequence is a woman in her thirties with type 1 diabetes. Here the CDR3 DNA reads TGTGCCAGCAGCGGGACAGGGTTCAACGGCTACACCTTC. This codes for CASSGTGFNGYTF.